The sequence of this T cell receptor beta chain was determined in a study of beta chain features in type 1 diabetes. Turning to this clone: The antigen is undetermined.

The study, taken as a whole, reports: Insertion counts at VDJ junctions were lower in type 1 diabetes patients, who also showed more deletions there.

The study reverse transcribed the entire isolated RNA, so it sequenced expressed TCRB transcripts. TCRdb keeps only in-frame clones here, not all; method: immunoSEQ multiplex PCR. The sample contains roughly 240,000 clones, about 14% of which appear only once. The CDR3 is 16 residues long. V was shortened by 1 base and J by 2 bases, with 13 bases between the two germline ends. Germline CDR1 MNHNY, CDR2 SVGAGI (reference sequence). This sequence was found in a woman in her thirties or forties in good health. This chain connects TRBV6-6 to TRBJ2-3, with D possibly TRBD2 on 6 matching bases. Material: naive CD4+ T cells from blood. The CDR3 reads CASSYFVSGNTDTQYF. The CDR3 DNA follows: TGTGCCAGCAGTTACTTTGTTAGCGGAAACACAGATACGCAGTATTTT.